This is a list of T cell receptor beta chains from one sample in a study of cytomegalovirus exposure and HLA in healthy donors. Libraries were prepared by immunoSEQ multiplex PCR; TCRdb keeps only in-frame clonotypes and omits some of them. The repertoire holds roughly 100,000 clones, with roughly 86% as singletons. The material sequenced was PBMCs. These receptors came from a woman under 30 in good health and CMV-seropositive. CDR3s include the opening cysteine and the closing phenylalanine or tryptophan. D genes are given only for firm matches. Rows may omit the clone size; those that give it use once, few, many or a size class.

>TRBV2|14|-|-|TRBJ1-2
TGTGCCAGCAGTGAACGGGCCGCGGGTCGTGGCTACACCTTC
CASSERAAGRGYTF
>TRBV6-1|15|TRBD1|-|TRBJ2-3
TGTGCCAGCAGTGAGCCGGGACAGGGCACAGATACGCAGTATTTT
CASSEPGQGTDTQYF
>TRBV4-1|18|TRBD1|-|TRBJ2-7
TGCGCCAGCAGCCGGGACCGGGACAGGGGGTGGCAGGATTACGAGCAGTACTTC
CASSRDRDRGWQDYEQYF
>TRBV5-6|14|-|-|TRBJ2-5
TGTGCCAGCAGCTTGGCGTCGGGTGAAGAGACCCAGTACTTC
CASSLASGEETQYF
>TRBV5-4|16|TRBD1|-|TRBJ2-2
TGTGCCAGCAGCTTGGACCCGGACAGGCGAACCGGGGAGCTGTTTTTT
CASSLDPDRRTGELFF
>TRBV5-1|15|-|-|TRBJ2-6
TGCGCCAGCAGCATTGGAGGCTCTGGGGCCAACGTCCTGACTTTC
CASSIGGSGANVLTF
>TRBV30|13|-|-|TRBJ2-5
TGTGCCTGGAACCGTGGGGGGACAGAGACCCAGTACTTC
CAWNRGGTETQYF
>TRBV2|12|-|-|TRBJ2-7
TGTGCCAGCAGCGCAGGGGATAGCGAGCAGTACTTC
CASSAGDSEQYF
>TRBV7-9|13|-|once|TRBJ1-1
TGTGCCAGCAGCCCGGGACACGACACTGAAGCTTTCTTT
CASSPGHDTEAFF
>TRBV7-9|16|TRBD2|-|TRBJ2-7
TGTGCCAGCACCCGGGGAGCTAGCGGGTTTCCCTACGAGCAGTACTTC
CASTRGASGFPYEQYF
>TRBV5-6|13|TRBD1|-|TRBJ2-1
TGTGCCACCAGACAGGGTACCTACAATGAGCAGTTCTTC
CATRQGTYNEQFF
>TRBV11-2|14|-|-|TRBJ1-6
TGTGCCAGCAGCTCAGGGCTCGATTCTTCACCCCTCCACTTT
CASSSGLDSSPLHF
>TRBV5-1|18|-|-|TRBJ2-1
TGCGCCAGCAGCTTAGTCCTTAACAGGGTAATGAACTACAATGAGCAGTTCTTC
CASSLVLNRVMNYNEQFF
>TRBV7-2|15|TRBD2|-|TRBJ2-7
TGTGCCAGCAGCTTAGTAGGGACTAGCTCACACGAGCAGTACTTC
CASSLVGTSSHEQYF
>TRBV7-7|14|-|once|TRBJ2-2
TGTGCTAGCAGTCCGGACTGGAACACCGGGGAGCTGTTTTTT
CASSPDWNTGELFF
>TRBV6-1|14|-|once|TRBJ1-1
TGTGCCAGCAGTGCGCTAGGGGGGGACACTGAAGCTTTCTTT
CASSALGGDTEAFF
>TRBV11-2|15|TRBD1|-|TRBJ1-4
TGTGCCAGCAGCTTCCTGACAGGGGTGGGCGAAAAACTGTTTTTT
CASSFLTGVGEKLFF
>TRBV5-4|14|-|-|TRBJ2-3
TGTGCCAGCAGCTATCTCGGACAGCAAGATACGCAGTATTTT
CASSYLGQQDTQYF
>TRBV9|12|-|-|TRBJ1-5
TGTGCCAGCACCCGACTGAATCAGCCCCAGCATTTT
CASTRLNQPQHF
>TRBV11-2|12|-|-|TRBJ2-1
TGTGCCAGCAGCTCCATGACTACTACGTTGCTCTTC
CASSSMTTTLLF
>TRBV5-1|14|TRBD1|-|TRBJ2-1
TGCGCCAGCAGCTCGGACAGGGGTTTAGATGAGCAGTTCTTC
CASSSDRGLDEQFF
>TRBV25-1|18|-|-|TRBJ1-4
TGTGCCAGCAGTGAATTTCATAACCAACCCACTGTGAATGAAAAACTGTTTTTT
CASSEFHNQPTVNEKLFF
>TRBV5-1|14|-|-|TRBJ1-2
TGCGCCAGCAGCTTTCGGGATGGAGCCTATGGCTACACCTTC
CASSFRDGAYGYTF